These T cell receptor beta chains were read from a single sample in a study of memory CD4+ T cells and cytomegalovirus serostatus. This table comes from immunoSEQ multiplex PCR, and its TCRdb copy is limited to in-frame clones, with some not included. The sample lists 50,000 to 70,000 clones; under 80% were seen once. Sequencing was performed on memory CD4+ T cells from blood. Receptor source: an adult in good health and CMV-seronegative. Each CDR3 is given with its conserved first and last residue. D genes are given only for firm matches. A row's size may be missing; if present it is once, few, many or a size class.

v_gene	d_gene	j_gene	abundance	CDR3nt	CDR3aa
TRBV6-1	NA	TRBJ1-1	once	TGTGCCAGCATTGCCAAAATTACTGAAGCTTTCTTT	CASIAKITEAFF
TRBV27	TRBD2	TRBJ2-3	NA	TGTGCCACCGCCGCAGCACTTACTAGCGGGGTTAGCACAGATACGCAGTATTTT	CATAAALTSGVSTDTQYF
TRBV2	NA	TRBJ1-2	NA	TGTGCCAGCAGTGAACCCCGCCAGGCCGGTGGCTACACCTTC	CASSEPRQAGGYTF
TRBV11-1	NA	TRBJ2-3	once	TGTGCCAGCAGACCCACTGGGGATACGCAGTATTTT	CASRPTGDTQYF
TRBV2	TRBD1	TRBJ1-4	NA	TGTGCCAGCAACCTAGGGGGCGCTGGGCGAGGGGAAAAACTGTTTTTT	CASNLGGAGRGEKLFF
TRBV6-4	TRBD2	TRBJ2-5	NA	TGTGCCAGCACAGAAGAGCGGGGGGGCCGAGAGACCCAGTACTTC	CASTEERGGRETQYF
TRBV6-1	NA	TRBJ1-2	NA	TGTGCCAGCAGTGAAGTAGGATTTTATGGCTACACCTTC	CASSEVGFYGYTF
TRBV14	NA	TRBJ1-5	NA	TGTGCCAGCAGCCAAGATCGCGGTCAGCCCCAGCATTTT	CASSQDRGQPQHF
TRBV29-1	NA	TRBJ1-1	NA	TGCAGCGGCGAGAGTCAGAACACTGAAGCTTTCTTT	CSGESQNTEAFF
TRBV5-8	TRBD1	TRBJ1-1	NA	TGTGCCAGCAGCCGGCGAGGGGGCGCGGGAACTGAAGCTTTCTTT	CASSRRGGAGTEAFF
TRBV7-8	NA	TRBJ2-7	NA	TGTGCCAGCAGCCCCCGGGCGCAGGGCTCCTACGAGCAGTACTTC	CASSPRAQGSYEQYF
TRBV25-1	NA	TRBJ1-2	NA	TGTGCCAGCAGTTCAAAACTTCCAGCGGGGGGCTACACCTTC	CASSSKLPAGGYTF
TRBV10-2	NA	TRBJ2-3	NA	TGCGCCAGCAGTGTTAAAGATACGCAGTATTTT	CASSVKDTQYF
TRBV5-6	NA	TRBJ2-7	NA	TGTGCCAGCAGGATCGAGCAGTACTTC	CASRIEQYF
TRBV7-8	NA	TRBJ2-7	NA	TGTGCCAGCAGCTTAGGGTGGGGGACCGGCGGCGCCGAGCAGTACTTC	CASSLGWGTGGAEQYF